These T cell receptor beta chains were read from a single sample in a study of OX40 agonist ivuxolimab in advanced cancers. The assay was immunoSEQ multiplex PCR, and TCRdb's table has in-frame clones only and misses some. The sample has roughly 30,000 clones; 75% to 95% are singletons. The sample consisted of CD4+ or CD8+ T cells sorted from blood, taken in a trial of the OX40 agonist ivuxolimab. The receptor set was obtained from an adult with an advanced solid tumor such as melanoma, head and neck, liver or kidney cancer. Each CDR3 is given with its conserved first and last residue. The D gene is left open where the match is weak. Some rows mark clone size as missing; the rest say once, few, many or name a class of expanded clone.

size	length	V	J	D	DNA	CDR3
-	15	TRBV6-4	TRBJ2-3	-	TGTGCCAGCAGCGCCGAGCCAGGGAGCACAGATACGCAGTATTTT	CASSAEPGSTDTQYF
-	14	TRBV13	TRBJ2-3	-	TGTGCCAGCAGCTCCCGGGCCCGGAGCGCTACGCAGTATTTT	CASSSRARSATQYF
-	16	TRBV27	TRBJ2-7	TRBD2	TGTGCCAGCAGTCCCTCAGCGGGAGGTTCTAAATACGAGCAGTACTTC	CASSPSAGGSKYEQYF
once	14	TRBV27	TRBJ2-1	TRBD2	TGTGCCAGCAGTTTTTCTAGCGGGTTCAATGAGCAGTTCTTC	CASSFSSGFNEQFF
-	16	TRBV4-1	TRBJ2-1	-	TGCGCCAGCAGCTTCCGCGGACAGGGAGGGTACAATGAGCAGTTCTTC	CASSFRGQGGYNEQFF
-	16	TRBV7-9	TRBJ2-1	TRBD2	TGTGCCAGCAGCCCTGAGACTAGCGGGGTTTCATATGAGCAGTTCTTC	CASSPETSGVSYEQFF
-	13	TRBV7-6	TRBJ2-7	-	TGTGCCAGCAGCTTAGGGGGGGCGGGCGAGCAGTACTTC	CASSLGGAGEQYF
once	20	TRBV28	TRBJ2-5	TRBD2	TGTGCCAGCAGTTTAGTCCCGGGACTAGCGGGAGAGGGGGTCGGGGAGACCCAGTACTTC	CASSLVPGLAGEGVGETQYF
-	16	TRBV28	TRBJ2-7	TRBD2	TGTGCCAGCAGTTCCACCCTCGAGCGGGAAGGTTACGAGCAGTACTTC	CASSSTLEREGYEQYF
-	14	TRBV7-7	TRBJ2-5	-	TGTGCTAGCAGCTTAGCGCTAGGACAAGAGACCCAGTACTTC	CASSLALGQETQYF
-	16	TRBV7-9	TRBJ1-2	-	TGTGCCAGCAGCCCGATGGGGGACGCCGGATTCTATGGCTACACCTTC	CASSPMGDAGFYGYTF
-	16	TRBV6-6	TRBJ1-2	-	TGTGCCAGCAGTTACTCGAGTGCAGGGGTCCCCTATGGCTACACCTTC	CASSYSSAGVPYGYTF
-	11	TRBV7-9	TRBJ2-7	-	TGTGCCAGCAGCTCCGGGACTGAGCAGTACTTC	CASSSGTEQYF
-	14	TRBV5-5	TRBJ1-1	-	TGTGCCAGCAGCTTCGGGGGGTCTGTGCCTGAAGCTTTCTTT	CASSFGGSVPEAFF
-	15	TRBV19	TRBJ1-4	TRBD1	TGTGCCAGCGCTTACCGGGACAGGCCTAATGAAAAACTGTTTTTT	CASAYRDRPNEKLFF
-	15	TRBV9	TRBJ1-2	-	TGTGCCAGCAGCGTAGGGGCGGCGACGCTCTATGGCTACACCTTC	CASSVGAATLYGYTF
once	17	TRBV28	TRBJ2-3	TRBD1	TGTGCCAGCAGTTTACCCCCGACAGGGGTCAACAGAGATACGCAGTATTTT	CASSLPPTGVNRDTQYF
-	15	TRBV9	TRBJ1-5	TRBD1	TGTGCCAGCAGCCCGGGGAGGGGGCACAATCAGCCCCAGCATTTT	CASSPGRGHNQPQHF
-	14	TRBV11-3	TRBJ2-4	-	TGTGCCAGCAGCTTATCACCGTCGGGTGACATTCAGTACTTC	CASSLSPSGDIQYF
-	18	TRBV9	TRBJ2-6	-	TGTGCCAGCAGCGAGTGGACAGAACTCGCAATCGGGGCCAACGTCCTGACTTTC	CASSEWTELAIGANVLTF
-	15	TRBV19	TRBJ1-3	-	TGTGCCAGTAGTATACGGGCACTCTGGGGAAACACCATATATTTT	CASSIRALWGNTIYF
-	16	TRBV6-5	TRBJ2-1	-	TGTGCCAGCAGTTACATGGGGGGGCGGTCCTACAATGAGCAGTTCTTC	CASSYMGGRSYNEQFF
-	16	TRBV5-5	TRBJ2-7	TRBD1	TGTGCCAGCAGGACCCGACAGGGGGTAAGGTCCTACGAGCAGTACTTC	CASRTRQGVRSYEQYF
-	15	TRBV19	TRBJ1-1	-	TGTGCCAGTAGTGGACCGACATTAATGAACACTGAAGCTTTCTTT	CASSGPTLMNTEAFF
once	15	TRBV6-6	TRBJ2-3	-	TGTGCCAGCAGTTATTATAATACCGGGTCTGATACGCAGTATTTT	CASSYYNTGSDTQYF
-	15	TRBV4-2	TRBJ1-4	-	TGTGCCAGCAGCTTACAGGGCACAACTAATGAAAAACTGTTTTTT	CASSLQGTTNEKLFF
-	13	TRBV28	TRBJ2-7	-	TGTGCCAGCAGTTTCCGACCCTTGGACGAGCAGTACTTC	CASSFRPLDEQYF
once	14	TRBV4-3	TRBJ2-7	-	TGCGCCAGCAGCCAAGGCCTTTCGGATCCCGAGCAGTACTTC	CASSQGLSDPEQYF
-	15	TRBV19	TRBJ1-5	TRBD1	TGTGCCAGTAGACCCGACAGGGAAGGCGATCAGCCCCAGCATTTT	CASRPDREGDQPQHF
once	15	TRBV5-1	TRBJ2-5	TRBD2	TGCGCCAGCAGCTTACTAGCGGGGAACCAAGAGACCCAGTACTTC	CASSLLAGNQETQYF
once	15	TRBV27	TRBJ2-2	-	TGTGCCAGCAGTCCAGACATCGCTGACACCGGGGAGCTGTTTTTT	CASSPDIADTGELFF
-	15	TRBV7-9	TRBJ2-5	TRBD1	TGTGCCAGCAGCCAGAACGGACAGGGGGACGAGACCCAGTACTTC	CASSQNGQGDETQYF
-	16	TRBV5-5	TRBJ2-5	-	TGTGCCAGCAGCCTCCCTTGGGAGGGGGAGGTGGAGACCCAGTACTTC	CASSLPWEGEVETQYF
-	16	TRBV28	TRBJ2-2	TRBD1	TGTGCCAGCAGTTTAGTCCCCAGGGGGTGGACCGGGGAGCTGTTTTTT	CASSLVPRGWTGELFF
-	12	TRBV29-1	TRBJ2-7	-	TGCAGCGTTAGCACGGACTCCTACGAGCAGTACTTC	CSVSTDSYEQYF
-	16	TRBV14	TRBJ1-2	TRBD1	TGTGCCAGCAGCCAAGAGTCAGGGGGTAGCTACTATGGCTACACCTTC	CASSQESGGSYYGYTF
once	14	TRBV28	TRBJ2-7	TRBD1	TGTGCCAGCAGTGGGACAGAGAGGTTGGTCGAGCAGTACTTC	CASSGTERLVEQYF
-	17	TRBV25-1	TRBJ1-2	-	TGTGCCAGCAGTGAACTAACCACCCTCGGGGGGCCCTATGGCTACACCTTC	CASSELTTLGGPYGYTF
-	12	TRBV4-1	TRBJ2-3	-	TGCGCCAGCAGCCCCCGGGGGGATACGCAGTATTTT	CASSPRGDTQYF
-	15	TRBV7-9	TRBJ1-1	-	TGTGCCAGCAGCTTAGCGCGGTACGAGGACACTGAAGCTTTCTTT	CASSLARYEDTEAFF
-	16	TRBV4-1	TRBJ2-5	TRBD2	TGCGCCAGCAGCCAAGATGAACGGGGGGGCCGGGAGACCCAGTACTTC	CASSQDERGGRETQYF
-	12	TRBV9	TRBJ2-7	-	TGTGCCAGCAGCGTAGATGAATACGAGCAGTACTTC	CASSVDEYEQYF
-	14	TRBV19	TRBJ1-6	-	TGTGCCAGTAGTGCTCGTCAGGGAAAGCCACCCCTCCACTTT	CASSARQGKPPLHF
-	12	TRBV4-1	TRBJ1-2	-	TGCGCCAGCAGCTACCGGACGGGGGGCTACACCTTC	CASSYRTGGYTF
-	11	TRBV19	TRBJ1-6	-	TGTGCCAGTCGACAAAATTCACCCCTCCACTTT	CASRQNSPLHF
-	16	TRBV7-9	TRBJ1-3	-	TGTGCCAGCACCCCGGCAACAGTCCTCTCTGGAAACACCATATATTTT	CASTPATVLSGNTIYF
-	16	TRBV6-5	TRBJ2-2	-	TGTGCCAGCAGTTACGGCCGGGGCGGGATCGCCGGGGAGCTGTTTTTT	CASSYGRGGIAGELFF